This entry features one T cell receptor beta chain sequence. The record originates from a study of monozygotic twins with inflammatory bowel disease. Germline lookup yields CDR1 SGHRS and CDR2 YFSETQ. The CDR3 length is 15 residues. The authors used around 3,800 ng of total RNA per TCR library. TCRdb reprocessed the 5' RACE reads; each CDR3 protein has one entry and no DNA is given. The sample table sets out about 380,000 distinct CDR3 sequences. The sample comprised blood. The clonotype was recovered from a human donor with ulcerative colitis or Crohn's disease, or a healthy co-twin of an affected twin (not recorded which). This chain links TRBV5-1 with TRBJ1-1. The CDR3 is CASSLAWGVNTEAFF. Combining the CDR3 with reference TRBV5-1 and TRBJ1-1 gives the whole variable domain KAGVTQTPRYLIKTRGQQVTLSCSPISGHRSVSWYQQTPGQGLQFLFEYFSETQRNKGNFPGRFSGRQFSNSRSEMNVSTLELGDSALYLCASSLAWGVNTEAFFGQGTRLTVV.